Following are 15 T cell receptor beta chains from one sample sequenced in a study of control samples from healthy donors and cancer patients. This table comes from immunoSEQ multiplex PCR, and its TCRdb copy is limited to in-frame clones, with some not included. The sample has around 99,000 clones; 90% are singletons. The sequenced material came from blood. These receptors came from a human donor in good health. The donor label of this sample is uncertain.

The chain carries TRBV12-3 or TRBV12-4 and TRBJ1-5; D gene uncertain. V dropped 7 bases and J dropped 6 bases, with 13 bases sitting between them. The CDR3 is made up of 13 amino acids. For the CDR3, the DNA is TGTGCCAGCACCGCGAGGTTGGGTCAGCCCCAGCATTTT. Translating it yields CASTARLGQPQHF.

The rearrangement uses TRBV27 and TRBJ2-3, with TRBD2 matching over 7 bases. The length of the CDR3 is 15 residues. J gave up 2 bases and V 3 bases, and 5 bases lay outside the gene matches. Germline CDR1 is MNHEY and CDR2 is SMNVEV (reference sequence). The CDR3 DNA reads TGTGCCAGCAGTTTGGGGGGGGTAAACACAGATACGCAGTATTTT. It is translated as CASSLGGVNTDTQYF.

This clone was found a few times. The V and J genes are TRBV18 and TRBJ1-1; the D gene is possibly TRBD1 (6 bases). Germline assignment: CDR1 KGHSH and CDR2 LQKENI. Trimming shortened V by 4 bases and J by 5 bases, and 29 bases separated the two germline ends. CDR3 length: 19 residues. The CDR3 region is CASSLTRTDQKRKGTEAFF. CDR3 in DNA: TGTGCCAGCTCACTAACTAGGACAGACCAGAAACGGAAAGGAACTGAAGCTTTCTTT.

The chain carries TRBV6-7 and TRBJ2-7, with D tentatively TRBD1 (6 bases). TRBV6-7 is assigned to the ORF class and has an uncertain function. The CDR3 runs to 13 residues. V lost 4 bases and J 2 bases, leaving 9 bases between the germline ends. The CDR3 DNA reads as TGTGCCAGCAGTTCGGACAGTCCCTACGAGCAGTACTTC. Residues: CASSSDSPYEQYF.

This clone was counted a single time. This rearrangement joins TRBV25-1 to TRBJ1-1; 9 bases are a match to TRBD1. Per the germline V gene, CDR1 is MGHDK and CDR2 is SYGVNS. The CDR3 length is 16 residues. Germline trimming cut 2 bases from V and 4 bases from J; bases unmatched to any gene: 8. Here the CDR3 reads CASSEGGTGMGTEAFF. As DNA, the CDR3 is TGTGCCAGCAGTGAAGGGGGGACAGGGATGGGCACTGAAGCTTTCTTT. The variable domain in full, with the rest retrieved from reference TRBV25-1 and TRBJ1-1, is EADIYQTPRYLVIGTGKKITLECSQTMGHDKMYWYQQDPGMELHLIHYSYGVNSTEKGDLSSESTVSRIRTEHFPLTLESARPSHTSQYLCASSEGGTGMGTEAFFGQGTRLTVV.

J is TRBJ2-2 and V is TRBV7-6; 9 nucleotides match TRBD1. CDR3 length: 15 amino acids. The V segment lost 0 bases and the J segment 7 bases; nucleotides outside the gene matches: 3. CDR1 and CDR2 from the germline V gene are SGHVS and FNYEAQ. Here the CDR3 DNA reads TGTGCCAGCAGCTTAGCCGGGACAGGGCTCGGGGAGCTGTTTTTT. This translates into CASSLAGTGLGELFF.

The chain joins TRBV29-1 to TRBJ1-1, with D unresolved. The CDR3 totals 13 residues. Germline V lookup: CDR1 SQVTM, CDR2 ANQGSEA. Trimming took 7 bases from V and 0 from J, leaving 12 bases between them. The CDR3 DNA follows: TGCAGCGCGAGCCAGGAATTGAACACTGAAGCTTTCTTT. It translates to CSASQELNTEAFF.

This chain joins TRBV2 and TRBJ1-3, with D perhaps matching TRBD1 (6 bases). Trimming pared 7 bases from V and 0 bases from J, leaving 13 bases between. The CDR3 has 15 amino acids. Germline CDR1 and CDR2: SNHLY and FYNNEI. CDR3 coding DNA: TGTGCCAGCAATCCAGACAGGTACTCTGGAAACACCATATATTTT. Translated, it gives CASNPDRYSGNTIYF. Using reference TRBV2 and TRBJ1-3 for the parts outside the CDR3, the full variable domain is EPEVTQTPSHQVTQMGQEVILRCVPISNHLYFYWYRQILGQKVEFLVSFYNNEISEKSEIFDDQFSVERPDGSNFTLKIRSTKLEDSAMYFCASNPDRYSGNTIYFGEGSWLTVV.

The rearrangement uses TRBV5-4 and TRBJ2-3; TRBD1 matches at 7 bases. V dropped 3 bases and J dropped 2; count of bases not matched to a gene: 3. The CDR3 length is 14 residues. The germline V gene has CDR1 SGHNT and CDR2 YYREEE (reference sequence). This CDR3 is CASSSGQTTDTQYF. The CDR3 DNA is TGTGCCAGCAGCTCGGGACAGACCACAGATACGCAGTATTTT.

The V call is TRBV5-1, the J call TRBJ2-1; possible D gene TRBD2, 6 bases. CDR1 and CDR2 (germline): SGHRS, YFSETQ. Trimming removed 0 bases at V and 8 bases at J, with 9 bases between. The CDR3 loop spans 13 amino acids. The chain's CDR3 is CASSLAPGDEQFF. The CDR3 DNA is TGCGCCAGCAGCTTGGCTCCGGGGGATGAGCAGTTCTTC.

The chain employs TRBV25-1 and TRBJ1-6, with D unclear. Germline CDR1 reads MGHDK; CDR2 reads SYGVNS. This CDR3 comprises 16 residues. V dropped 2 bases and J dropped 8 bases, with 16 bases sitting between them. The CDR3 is CASSELSGAGDSPLHF. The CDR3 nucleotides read TGTGCCAGCAGTGAACTATCGGGTGCGGGTGATTCACCCCTCCACTTT.

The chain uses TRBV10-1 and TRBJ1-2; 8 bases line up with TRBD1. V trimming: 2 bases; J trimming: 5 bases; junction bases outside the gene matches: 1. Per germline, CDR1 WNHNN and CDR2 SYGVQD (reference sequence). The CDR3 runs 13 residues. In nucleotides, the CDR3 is TGCGCCAGCAGTGAGACAGGGGGGTATGGCTACACCTTC. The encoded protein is CASSETGGYGYTF.

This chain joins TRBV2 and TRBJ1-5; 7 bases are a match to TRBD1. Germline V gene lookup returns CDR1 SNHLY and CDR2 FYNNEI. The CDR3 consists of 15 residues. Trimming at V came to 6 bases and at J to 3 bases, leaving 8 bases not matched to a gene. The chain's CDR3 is CASSQGQNYNQPQHF. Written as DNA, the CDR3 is TGTGCCAGCAGCCAGGGACAGAATTACAATCAGCCCCAGCATTTT.

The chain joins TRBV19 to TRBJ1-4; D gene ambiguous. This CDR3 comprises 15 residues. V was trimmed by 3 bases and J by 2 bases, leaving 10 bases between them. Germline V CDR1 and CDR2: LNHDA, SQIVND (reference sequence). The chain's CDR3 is CASSIKGLTNEKLFF. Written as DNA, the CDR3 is TGTGCCAGTAGTATTAAAGGATTGACTAATGAAAAACTGTTTTTT.

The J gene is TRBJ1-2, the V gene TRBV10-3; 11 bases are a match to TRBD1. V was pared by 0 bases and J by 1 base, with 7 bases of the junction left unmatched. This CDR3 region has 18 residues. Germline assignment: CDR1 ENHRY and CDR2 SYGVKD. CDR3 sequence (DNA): TGTGCCATCAGTGAGTCGCCTTGGACAGGGGGCAATAACTATGGCTACACCTTC. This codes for CAISESPWTGGNNYGYTF.